The sequence of this T cell receptor (beta chain) was determined in a study of blood T cell repertoires in COVID-19. Study context: Whether acute or convalescent, the COVID-19 samples came from the United States, Italy and Spain. Nucleic acid was either cDNA or gDNA, and it came from T cells, B-cell-depleted T cells, or PBMCs.

In the original workflow: Estimates of nucleated cell counts were drawn from the amplification of reference gene primers. Some clones are missing from TCRdb's copy, which holds only in-frame ones; the method was immunoSEQ multiplex PCR. V and J calls and clone size are copied from that table; D and trimming were computed from the DNA. The table includes about 220,000 clones, more than 65% detected once. V was trimmed by 5 bases and J by 6 bases, leaving 11 bases between them. The CDR3 has 13 residues. Germline CDR1 is MDHEN and CDR2 is SYDVKM. This TCR derives from a man aged 50 to 60 with active or convalescent COVID-19. V is TRBV28 and J is TRBJ1-3; D not certain. The sample consisted of peripheral blood. CDR3 bases: TGTGCCAGCAGTCCTAACTCCGAAAACACCATATATTTT. Protein sequence: CASSPNSENTIYF. Full variable domain (missing parts from reference TRBV28 and TRBJ1-3): DVKVTQSSRYLVKRTGEKVFLECVQDMDHENMFWYRQDPGLGLRLIYFSYDVKMKEKGDIPEGYSVSREKKERFSLILESASTNQTSMYLCASSPNSENTIYFGEGSWLTVV.